In its sample, the clone carrying this T cell receptor (beta chain) was seen once. Its matching antigen is unknown. These data belong to a study of a mutant IDH1 vaccine in newly diagnosed glioma. About the research overall: Patients got radiotherapy, temozolomide, or both beforehand, and most got both. Broader study findings: Pseudoprogression showed no apparent link to changes in top peripheral T cell clonotypes.

Time point indicated: baseline, week 1 (first vaccination visit). As for treatment: pre-vaccination baseline after standard-of-care therapy. This CDR3 region has 17 residues. Trimming left V 2 bases short and J 0 bases short, with 11 bases between. The germline V gene encodes CDR1 SGHTA and CDR2 FQGNSA. The assay was immunoSEQ multiplex PCR, and TCRdb's table has in-frame clones only and misses some. The repertoire holds around 64,000 clones, 65% to 85% seen once, with 4.6% in the top ten. This receptor was taken from a young woman with glioma. Some clones in this sample may be carry-over from other donors' samples. The specimen was peripheral blood mononuclear cells (PBMCs), collected from a glioma patient treated with radiotherapy, temozolomide or both. The chain links TRBV7-2 to TRBJ1-6, with D possibly matching TRBD1 (5 bases). Here the CDR3 DNA reads TGTGCCAGCAGCTTATCGCAGGGAGGCTCCTATAATTCACCCCTCCACTTT. As protein: CASSLSQGGSYNSPLHF.